These 29 T cell receptor beta chains came from one sample sequenced in a study of technical replicates of blood from several donors. The method was immunoSEQ multiplex PCR; TCRdb's version includes in-frame clones alone and lacks a portion of them. This table holds approximately 79,000 clones, roughly nine tenths found once. The sample taken for sequencing was T cells isolated from PBMCs. The origin of the receptors is a human donor in good health.

The J gene is TRBJ2-3, the V gene TRBV9; D perhaps matches TRBD2 (6 bases). CDR3 length: 16 residues. Germline lookup yields CDR1 SGDLS and CDR2 YYNGEE. The V and J ends lost 0 bases and 2 bases respectively, with 13 bases between them. The CDR3 bases are TGTGCCAGCAGCGTAGGTACTAGCCCACCCACAGATACGCAGTATTTT. This codes for CASSVGTSPPTDTQYF.

The chain has TRBV28 and TRBJ1-1, with D perhaps matching TRBD1 (5 bases). This CDR3 is built from 14 residues. V lost 6 bases and J 3 bases, leaving 14 bases between the germline ends. In germline, CDR1 is MDHEN, CDR2 SYDVKM. Here the CDR3 DNA reads TGTGCCAGCAGGTTGACAGTTATTGACACTGAAGCTTTCTTT. Encoded protein: CASRLTVIDTEAFF.

CDR3 region: CASSWALTANTGELFF. The CDR3 DNA sequence: TGTGCCAGCAGTTGGGCTTTGACGGCGAACACCGGGGAGCTGTTTTTT. The chain carries TRBV6-5 and TRBJ2-2; D ambiguous. V was pared by 4 bases and J by 0 bases, with 12 bases between. Germline CDR1 reads MNHEY; CDR2 reads SVGAGI. The CDR3 has 16 amino acids.

This CDR3 is CASSYRALRTEAFF. The DNA of the CDR3 is TGTGCCAGCAGTTACAGAGCGTTAAGGACTGAAGCTTTCTTT. The V call is TRBV6-5, the J call TRBJ1-1, with D uncertain. V lost 2 bases, J lost 5 bases, and 12 bases lay in between. The CDR3 consists of 14 residues. From germline, CDR1 is MNHEY and CDR2 SVGAGI.

This chain uses TRBV6-6 with TRBJ2-5; possibly TRBD1 for D (5 bases). V was trimmed by 7 bases and J by 1 base, leaving 13 bases between them. CDR1 and CDR2 (germline): MNHNY, SVGAGI (reference sequence). CDR3 size: 14 residues. For the CDR3, the DNA is TGTGCCAGCACCCTCCGACAGACCCAAGAGACCCAGTACTTC. It yields the protein CASTLRQTQETQYF.

The chain has TRBV15 and TRBJ2-1; 8 nucleotides agree with TRBD2. The CDR3 length is 17 residues. V lost 0 bases, J lost 3 bases, and 7 bases stayed unmatched. The V gene's germline CDR1 is LNHNV and CDR2 YYDKDF (reference sequence). Here the CDR3 reads CATSRDVEREIYNEQFF. Written as DNA, the CDR3 is TGTGCCACCAGCAGAGATGTGGAGCGGGAGATCTACAATGAGCAGTTCTTC.

V and J are TRBV5-6 and TRBJ2-3; 10 nucleotides agree with TRBD2. CDR1 and CDR2 (germline): SGHDT, YYEEEE. There are 15 residues in the CDR3. V lost 5 bases to trimming and J lost 4 bases; unmatched junction nucleotides: 7. CDR3 DNA: TGTGCCAGCAGGGATCTAGCGGGAGCTGCAGATACGCAGTATTTT. This sequence encodes CASRDLAGAADTQYF.

This clone was seen just once. J is TRBJ2-7 and V is TRBV9, with a weak D call TRBD1 (5 bases). Trimming left V 4 bases short and J 7 bases short, with 12 bases between. This CDR3 comprises 12 residues. The germline CDR1 and CDR2 sequences are SGDLS and YYNGEE. The CDR3 region is CASSLDKGEQYF. For the CDR3, the DNA is TGTGCCAGCAGCTTGGACAAAGGGGAGCAGTACTTC.

This chain's CDR3 is CASSFPAGLMRTDTQYF. The CDR3, as DNA: TGTGCCAGCAGCTTCCCGGCGGGCTTGATGAGGACAGATACGCAGTATTTT. V and J are TRBV11-2 and TRBJ2-3; D may be TRBD2 (5 bases). Germline V gene lookup returns CDR1 SGHAT and CDR2 FQNNGV. The CDR3 has 17 residues. Trimming removed 3 bases at V and 3 bases at J, with 19 bases between.

The genes are TRBV29-1 and TRBJ1-1, with a possible D match to TRBD1 (6 bases). The CDR3 covers 12 residues. Per germline, CDR1 SQVTM and CDR2 ANQGSEA. The V and J ends lost 6 bases and 5 bases respectively, with 13 bases between them. The CDR3 reads CSVTGLGTEAFF. The CDR3 DNA reads TGCAGCGTAACAGGGTTGGGGACTGAAGCTTTCTTT. Using reference TRBV29-1 and TRBJ1-1 for the parts outside the CDR3, the full variable domain is SAVISQKPSRDICQRGTSLTIQCQVDSQVTMMFWYRQQPGQSLTLIATANQGSEATYESGFVIDKFPISRPNLTFSTLTVSNMSPEDSSIYLCSVTGLGTEAFFGQGTRLTVV.

The chain employs TRBV28 and TRBJ2-2, with 7 nucleotides matching TRBD2. V was pared by 6 bases and J by 5 bases, with 12 bases of the junction left unmatched. In germline, CDR1 is MDHEN, CDR2 SYDVKM. The CDR3 has 16 amino acids. The CDR3 nucleotides are TGTGCCAGCAGCCCCGCCCGGGACTATGCTACCGGGGAGCTGTTTTTT. Its protein product is CASSPARDYATGELFF.

The gene calls are TRBV28 and TRBJ1-4; D gene uncertain. Germline loops: CDR1 MDHEN, CDR2 SYDVKM. The CDR3 runs 14 residues. Trimming cost V 4 bases and J 2 bases, with 8 bases left between them. This chain's CDR3 is CASSSGSTNEKLFF. The CDR3 nucleotides read TGTGCCAGCAGTTCCGGGTCTACTAATGAAAAACTGTTTTTT. Together with reference TRBV28 and TRBJ1-4, the CDR3 gives the full variable domain: DVKVTQSSRYLVKRTGEKVFLECVQDMDHENMFWYRQDPGLGLRLIYFSYDVKMKEKGDIPEGYSVSREKKERFSLILESASTNQTSMYLCASSSGSTNEKLFFGSGTQLSVL.

The V gene is TRBV7-2, the J gene TRBJ2-7; D is unresolved. Per germline, CDR1 SGHTA and CDR2 FQGNSA. The CDR3 totals 12 residues. The V gene lost 5 bases and the J gene lost 2 bases, with 7 bases spanning the gap. In nucleotides, the CDR3 is TGTGCCAGCAGCGGCGGAACCTACGAGCAGTACTTC. Its protein is CASSGGTYEQYF. The full variable domain, completed using reference TRBV7-2 and TRBJ2-7, is GAGVSQSPSNKVTEKGKDVELRCDPISGHTALYWYRQSLGQGLEFLIYFQGNSAPDKSGLPSDRFSAERTGGSVSTLTIQRTQQEDSAVYLCASSGGTYEQYFGPGTRLTVT.

The V and J genes are TRBV7-6 and TRBJ2-7; 9 bases align to TRBD1. Germline CDR1 SGHVS, CDR2 FNYEAQ. This CDR3 is 15 amino acids long. After removal of 3 bases from V and 5 bases from J, the junction contained 8 bases not matched to a gene. This chain's CDR3 is CASSFSDRGYHEQYF. Here the CDR3 DNA reads TGTGCCAGCAGCTTCAGTGACAGGGGGTATCACGAGCAGTACTTC.

This clone was seen a handful of times. This chain links TRBV2 with TRBJ1-2; TRBD1 aligns across 9 bases. Looked up from germline, CDR1 is SNHLY and CDR2 is FYNNEI. The CDR3 contains 14 residues. The J segment lost 3 bases and the V segment lost 8 bases, leaving 7 bases of the junction unmatched. The DNA for the CDR3 is TGTGCCAGCTTGCTGACAGGGGGGGACTATGGCTACACCTTC. Translated, it gives CASLLTGGDYGYTF.

The genes are TRBV19 and TRBJ1-5, with 8 positions matching TRBD1. V was pared by 5 bases and J by 5 bases, with 11 bases of the junction left unmatched. CDR1 is LNHDA and CDR2 is SQIVND in the germline V gene (reference sequence). The CDR3 length is 16 residues. As DNA, the CDR3 is TGTGCCAGTAGTGGAGACAGGGGTCAGGGAGATCAGCCCCAGCATTTT. As protein: CASSGDRGQGDQPQHF.

The rearrangement links TRBV4-3 to TRBJ2-5; no clear D. CDR3 size: 15 residues. Trimming took 0 bases from V and 4 from J, leaving 12 bases between them. CDR1 is LGHNA, CDR2 YSLEER, per germline. The CDR3 DNA is TGCGCCAGCAGCCAAGAGTGGCTAGAACGAGAGACCCAGTACTTC. As protein: CASSQEWLERETQYF.

The V and J genes are TRBV25-1 and TRBJ1-2; D is perhaps TRBD1 (5 bases). Between the trimmed V and J ends, which lost 5 bases and 5 bases, there was a span of 15 bases. The CDR3 is made up of 14 amino acids. Germline V gene sequence: CDR1 MGHDK, CDR2 SYGVNS. The CDR3 protein is CASSRDSAGYGYTF. The DNA for the CDR3 is TGTGCCAGCAGTCGTGACAGTGCGGGATATGGCTACACCTTC.

The V call is TRBV29-1, the J call TRBJ1-1; tentative D call: TRBD1 (6 bases). Germline V gives CDR1 SQVTM, CDR2 ANQGSEA. With 1 base removed from V and 3 bases from J, the gap between germline ends came to 18 bases. The CDR3 has 16 amino acids. CDR3 nucleotide sequence: TGCAGCGTTGAAGTCTTTGTACAGGGTTCGGACACTGAAGCTTTCTTT. Translating it yields CSVEVFVQGSDTEAFF.

On this clone: Other DNA sequences in the sample encode the same CDR3. The gene calls are TRBV5-1 and TRBJ2-1; TRBD1 matches at 11 bases. The CDR3 runs 15 residues. Trimming removed 4 bases from V and 4 bases from J; junction bases left unmatched: 4. In germline, CDR1 is SGHRS, CDR2 YFSETQ. The CDR3 here is CASSLGQGAYNEQFF. CDR3 nucleotides: TGCGCCAGCAGCCTAGGACAGGGGGCTTACAATGAGCAGTTCTTC.

The genes are TRBV19 and TRBJ1-4; TRBD1 agrees at 10 bases. Germline V lookup: CDR1 LNHDA, CDR2 SQIVND (reference sequence). The CDR3 runs 14 residues. Trimming removed 2 bases from V and 7 bases from J; junction bases left unmatched: 1. CDR3 protein: CASSIRDRGEKLFF. The CDR3 DNA reads as TGTGCCAGTAGTATAAGGGACAGGGGTGAAAAACTGTTTTTT. Full variable domain (outside the CDR3, taken from reference TRBV19 and TRBJ1-4): DGGITQSPKYLFRKEGQNVTLSCEQNLNHDAMYWYRQDPGQGLRLIYYSQIVNDFQKGDIAEGYSVSREKKESFPLTVTSAQKNPTAFYLCASSIRDRGEKLFFGSGTQLSVL.

This chain joins TRBV30 and TRBJ2-7, with D tentatively TRBD2 (5 bases). Germline lookup yields CDR1 GTSNPN and CDR2 SVGIG (reference sequence). Trimming stripped 0 bases from V and 3 bases from J, with 24 bases between. This CDR3 has 18 amino acids. The CDR3 loop is CAWSVIFSGLLGSYEQYF. CDR3 DNA sequence: TGTGCCTGGAGTGTAATTTTTAGTGGACTGCTCGGAAGCTACGAGCAGTACTTC.

This chain uses TRBV27 with TRBJ1-2, with D maybe TRBD1 (5 bases). V was cut by 2 bases and J by 2 bases, with 6 bases left in between. CDR1 is MNHEY, CDR2 SMNVEV, per germline (reference sequence). CDR3 length: 13 residues. CDR3 sequence: CASSLKGNYGYTF. CDR3 in DNA: TGTGCCAGCAGTTTAAAGGGGAACTATGGCTACACCTTC.

The chain combines TRBV5-1 with TRBJ2-3, with 8 nucleotides matching TRBD1. The CDR3 contains 16 residues. With V trimmed by 6 bases and J by 5 bases, 14 bases remained unmatched. Germline values: CDR1 SGHRS, CDR2 YFSETQ. The CDR3 spells CASTQPYRGRRDTQYF. The CDR3, as DNA: TGCGCCAGCACTCAACCATACAGGGGGAGAAGAGATACGCAGTATTTT.

The chain has TRBV4-2 and TRBJ2-3; 7 positions match TRBD2. Germline V gene data show CDR1 as LGHNA and CDR2 as YNFKEQ. The CDR3 spans 16 residues. V shed 0 bases and J 2 bases; nucleotides not matched to a gene: 5. CDR3 sequence: CASSQDQRELTDTQYF. Written as DNA, the CDR3 is TGTGCCAGCAGCCAAGACCAGCGGGAACTCACAGATACGCAGTATTTT.

The genes are TRBV7-2 and TRBJ2-3; D is ambiguous. CDR3 length: 15 residues. Looked up from germline, CDR1 is SGHTA and CDR2 is FQGNSA. V was shortened by 1 base and J by 0 bases, with 8 bases between the two germline ends. CDR3 amino acids: CASSLGVYSTDTQYF. The CDR3 DNA follows: TGTGCCAGCAGCTTAGGAGTCTATAGCACAGATACGCAGTATTTT.

This rearrangement joins TRBV9 to TRBJ1-1, with D uncertain. The V and J ends lost 3 bases and 0 bases respectively, with 3 bases between them. The CDR3 extends over 12 amino acids. Germline CDR1 and CDR2: SGDLS and YYNGEE. The CDR3 sequence is CASSAMNTEAFF. In DNA form, the CDR3 reads TGTGCCAGCAGCGCAATGAACACTGAAGCTTTCTTT. The full variable domain, with the rest looked up from reference TRBV9 and TRBJ1-1, is DSGVTQTPKHLITATGQRVTLRCSPRSGDLSVYWYQQSLDQGLQFLIQYYNGEERAKGNILERFSAQQFPDLHSELNLSSLELGDSALYFCASSAMNTEAFFGQGTRLTVV.

This chain uses TRBV4-1 with TRBJ2-1, with 7 bases lining up with TRBD2. Germline V gene data show CDR1 as MGHRA and CDR2 as YSYEKL. J lost 7 bases, V lost 7 bases, and 19 bases had no gene match. The CDR3 is 17 amino acids. The CDR3 loop is CASTAFVAGVGRNEQFF. In DNA, the CDR3 is TGCGCCAGCACGGCTTTTGTAGCGGGCGTCGGTCGGAATGAGCAGTTCTTC.

This chain uses TRBV7-2 with TRBJ2-5; D uncertain. The CDR3 totals 13 residues. CDR1 and CDR2 (germline): SGHTA, FQGNSA. V was shortened by 3 bases and J by 1 base, with 6 bases between the two germline ends. CDR3 loop: CASSFQVQETQYF. The CDR3, as DNA: TGTGCCAGCAGCTTTCAGGTCCAAGAGACCCAGTACTTC.